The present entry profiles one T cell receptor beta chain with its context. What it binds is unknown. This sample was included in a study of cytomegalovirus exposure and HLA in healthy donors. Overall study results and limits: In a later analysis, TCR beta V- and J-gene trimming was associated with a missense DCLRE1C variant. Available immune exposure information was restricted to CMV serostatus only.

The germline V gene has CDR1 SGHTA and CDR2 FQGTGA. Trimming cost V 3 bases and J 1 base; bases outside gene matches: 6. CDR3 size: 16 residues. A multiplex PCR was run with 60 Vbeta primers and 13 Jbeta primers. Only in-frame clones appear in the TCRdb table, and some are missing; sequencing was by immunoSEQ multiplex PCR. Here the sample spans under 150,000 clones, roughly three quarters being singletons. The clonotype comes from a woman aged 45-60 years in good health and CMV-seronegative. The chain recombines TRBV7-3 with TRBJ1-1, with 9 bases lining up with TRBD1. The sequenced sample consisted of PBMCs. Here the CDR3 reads CASSFTGGRGNTEAFF. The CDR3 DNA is TGTGCCAGCAGCTTCACAGGGGGCAGAGGGAACACTGAAGCTTTCTTT. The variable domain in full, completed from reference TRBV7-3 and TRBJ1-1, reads GAGVSQTPSNKVTEKGKYVELRCDPISGHTALYWYRQSLGQGPEFLIYFQGTGAADDSGLPNDRFFAVRPEGSVSTLKIQRTERGDSAVYLCASSFTGGRGNTEAFFGQGTRLTVV.